This TCR beta chain was found in a study of blood T cell repertoires in COVID-19. In the original analysis: Estimated nucleated cell counts came from reference gene primer amplification. Assay: immunoSEQ multiplex PCR; the TCRdb copy retains only in-frame clones and omits some. For V, J and clone size, that table is used; D and trimming come from the DNA. The repertoire holds 100,000 to 120,000 clones, with 85% as singletons. Sequenced input: peripheral blood. The sequence was obtained from a human donor in a cohort sampled during active COVID-19.

CDR3 in DNA: TGTGCCAGCAGTAACAGGGGCCCAGAGACCCAGTACTTC. It translates to CASSNRGPETQYF. This chain connects TRBV12-3 or TRBV12-4 to TRBJ2-5, with 7 nucleotides matching TRBD1. Unmatched junction bases numbered 4, after V lost 5 bases and J lost 4 bases. The CDR3 is 13 residues long.